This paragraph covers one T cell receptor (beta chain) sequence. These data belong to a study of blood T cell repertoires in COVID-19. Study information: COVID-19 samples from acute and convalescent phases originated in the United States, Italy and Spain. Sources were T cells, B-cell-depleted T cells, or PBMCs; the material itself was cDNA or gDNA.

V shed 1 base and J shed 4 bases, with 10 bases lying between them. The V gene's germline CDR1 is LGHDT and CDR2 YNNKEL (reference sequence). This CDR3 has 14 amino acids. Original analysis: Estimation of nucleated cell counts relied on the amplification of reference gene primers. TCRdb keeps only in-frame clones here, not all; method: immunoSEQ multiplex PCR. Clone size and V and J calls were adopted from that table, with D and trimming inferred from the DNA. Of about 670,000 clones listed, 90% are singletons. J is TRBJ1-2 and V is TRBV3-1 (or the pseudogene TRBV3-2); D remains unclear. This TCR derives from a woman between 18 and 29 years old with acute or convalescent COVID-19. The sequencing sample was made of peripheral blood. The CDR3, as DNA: TGTGCCAGCAGCCAAGTGGCAGCGGGCTATGGCTACACCTTC. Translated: CASSQVAAGYGYTF.